Sequencing of this T cell receptor beta chain was carried out in a study of cytomegalovirus exposure and HLA in healthy donors. This clone has just a few counts. What it binds is unknown. The germline CDR1 and CDR2 sequences are SGHRS and YFSETQ. V dropped 3 bases and J dropped 2; count of bases not matched to a gene: 5. This CDR3 is 15 amino acids long. With 60 Vbeta and 13 Jbeta primers, the PCR was carried out. Original processing notes: In a later analysis, of tens of millions of unique beta chains, 9 million to 11 million appeared in at least two donors. TCRdb keeps only in-frame clones here, not all; method: immunoSEQ multiplex PCR. V and J calls plus clone size are reproduced from that table; the DNA served to infer D and trimming. This table holds over 150,000 clones, approximately 78% found once. Study outcomes and limitations: The authors listed 150 to 200 TCR beta chains as cytomegalovirus-associated.

Sequences were obtained from PBMCs. This TCR came from a woman in her thirties in good health and CMV-seropositive. The chain employs TRBV5-1 and TRBJ2-7; TRBD1 agrees at 10 bases. The CDR3 region has the DNA TGCGCCAGCAGCTGGGGACAGGGGAGGGCCTACGAGCAGTACTTC. Translated: CASSWGQGRAYEQYF.